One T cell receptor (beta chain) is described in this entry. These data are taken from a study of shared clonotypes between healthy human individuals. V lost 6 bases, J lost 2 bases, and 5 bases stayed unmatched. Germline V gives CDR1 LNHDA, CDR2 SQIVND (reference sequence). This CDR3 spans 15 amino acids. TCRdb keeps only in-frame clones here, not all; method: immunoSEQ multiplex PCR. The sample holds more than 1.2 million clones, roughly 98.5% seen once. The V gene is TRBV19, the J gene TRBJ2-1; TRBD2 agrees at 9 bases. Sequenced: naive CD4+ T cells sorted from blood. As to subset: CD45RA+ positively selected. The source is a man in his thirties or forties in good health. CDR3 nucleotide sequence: TGTGCCAGTAGGGAGCGGGAGGTCCCCTACAATGAGCAGTTCTTC. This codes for CASREREVPYNEQFF.